This entry features one TCR beta chain sequence. What it binds is unknown. This sample is drawn from a study of a mutant IDH1 vaccine in newly diagnosed glioma. Time point noted: week 47, end of study. Doses comprised 300 ug of mutant IDH1 20-mer peptide each, plus topical imiquimod. This CDR3 contains 14 residues. Germline V CDR1 and CDR2: MNHNS, SASEGT. Trimming stripped 0 bases from V and 6 bases from J, with 11 bases between. TCRdb's table, derived via immunoSEQ multiplex PCR, lists solely in-frame clones and lacks some. This table has about 55,000 clones, approximately 76% appearing once. The chain couples TRBV6-1 to TRBJ1-1, with a possible D match to TRBD1 (5 bases). The sample in question was PBMCs, obtained from a glioma patient whose treatment included an IDH1 peptide vaccine. This clonotype originated in a woman between 35 and 50 years old with glioma. Some clones in this sample may be carry-over from other donors' samples. This chain's CDR3 is CASSEAPGKAEAFF. The CDR3 DNA follows: TGTGCCAGCAGTGAAGCCCCAGGGAAGGCTGAAGCTTTCTTT.